This T cell receptor (beta chain) appears in the sequencing data of a study of T cell responses to AZD1222 COVID-19 vaccine. Study conclusions and caveats: Baseline seropositivity characterized only six or seven AZD1222 recipients.

Measured with immunoSEQ multiplex PCR; TCRdb has only the in-frame clones, and not every one. In the table there are some 84,000 clones, 75% to 90% of which are singletons. Trimming cost V 0 bases and J 7 bases; bases outside gene matches: 3. CDR3 length equals 14 residues. Germline CDR1 is LGHNA and CDR2 is YNFKEQ. With regard to this clone: What it recognizes is unknown.

The source is an adult in good health. The rearrangement uses TRBV4-2 and TRBJ2-1, with 7 bases aligning to TRBD2. The input for sequencing was peripheral blood, taken on day 0 of AZD1222 vaccination. The CDR3 here is CASSQEEGGNEQFF. In DNA form, the CDR3 reads TGTGCCAGCAGCCAAGAGGAGGGAGGGAATGAGCAGTTCTTC.